The clone carrying this T cell receptor beta chain has only one observation. The data derive from a study of blood T cell repertoires in COVID-19. The assay was immunoSEQ multiplex PCR, and TCRdb's table has in-frame clones only and misses some. This table holds about 120,000 clones, around 91% found once. Germline values: CDR1 LGHNA, CDR2 YNFKEQ. This CDR3 is 15 amino acids long. V was trimmed by 4 bases and J by 4 bases, leaving 16 bases between them. The chain is built from TRBV4-2 and TRBJ1-2; no reliable D call. Specimen: peripheral blood. The clonotype comes from a woman in her sixties with COVID-19, enrolled during active disease. CDR3 region: CASSRGGEGSYGYTF. For the CDR3, the DNA is TGTGCCAGCAGCCGGGGAGGAGAGGGAAGCTATGGCTACACCTTC.